Reported below is one TCR beta chain. Its matching antigen is unknown. These data are taken from a study of OX40 agonist ivuxolimab in advanced cancers. Study summary: An anti-OX40 (CD134) antibody with agonistic activity, ivuxolimab, was administered to patients. Each patient was given ivuxolimab into a vein every 2 weeks, at 0.01 to 10 mg/kg. From 23 to 79 years was the age range, with a mean of 60 years, and roughly 83% were male.

Clones were read by immunoSEQ multiplex PCR, and TCRdb kept only the in-frame ones, dropping some. The sample has about 98,000 clones, roughly nine tenths seen once. Per germline, CDR1 ENHRY and CDR2 SYGVKD. Trimming at V came to 4 bases and at J to 0 bases, leaving 5 bases not matched to a gene. This CDR3 has 15 residues. Study-wide results and limits: Average numbers of expanded clones were greater in CD8+ T cells than in CD4+.

This sequence was found in an adult with an advanced solid tumor such as melanoma, head and neck, liver or kidney cancer. This sequence joins TRBV10-3 and TRBJ1-1; 7 bases match TRBD1. The sample in question was CD4+ or CD8+ T cells sorted from blood, obtained in a trial of the OX40 agonist ivuxolimab. The CDR3 reads CAISAWDRLNTEAFF. DNA for the CDR3: TGTGCCATCAGTGCCTGGGACAGATTGAACACTGAAGCTTTCTTT.